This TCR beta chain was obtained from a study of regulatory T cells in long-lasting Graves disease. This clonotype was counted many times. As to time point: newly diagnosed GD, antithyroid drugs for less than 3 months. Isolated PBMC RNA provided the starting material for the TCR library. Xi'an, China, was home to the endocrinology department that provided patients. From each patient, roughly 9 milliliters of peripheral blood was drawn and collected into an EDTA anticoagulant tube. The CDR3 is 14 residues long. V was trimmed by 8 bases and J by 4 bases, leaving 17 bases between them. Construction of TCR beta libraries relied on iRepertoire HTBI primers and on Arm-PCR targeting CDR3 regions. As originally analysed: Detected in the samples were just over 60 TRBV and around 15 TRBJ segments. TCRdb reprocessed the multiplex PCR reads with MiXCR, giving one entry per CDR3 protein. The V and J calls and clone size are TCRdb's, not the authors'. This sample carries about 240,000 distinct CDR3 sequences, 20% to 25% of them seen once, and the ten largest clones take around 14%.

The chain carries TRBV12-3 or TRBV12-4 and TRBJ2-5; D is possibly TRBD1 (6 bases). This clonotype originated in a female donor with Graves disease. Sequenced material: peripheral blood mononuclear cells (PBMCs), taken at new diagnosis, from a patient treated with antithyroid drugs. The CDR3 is CASAWTANPETQYF. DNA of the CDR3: TGTGCCAGCGCCTGGACAGCGAACCCAGAGACCCAGTACTTC.